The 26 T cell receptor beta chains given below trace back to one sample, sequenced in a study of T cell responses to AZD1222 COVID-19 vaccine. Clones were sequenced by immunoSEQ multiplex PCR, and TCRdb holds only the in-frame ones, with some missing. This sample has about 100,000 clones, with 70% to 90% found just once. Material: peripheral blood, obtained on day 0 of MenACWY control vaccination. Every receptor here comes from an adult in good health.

CDR3 loop: CASSLGGGNTGELFF. CDR3 nucleotide sequence: TGCGCCAGCAGCTTGGGCGGGGGGAACACCGGGGAGCTGTTTTTT. V usage is TRBV5-1 and J usage is TRBJ2-2; the match to TRBD2 covers 7 bases. The V gene end was trimmed by 0 bases and the J gene end by 1 base; junction bases not matched to a gene: 0. CDR3 size: 15 residues. Germline CDR1 SGHRS, CDR2 YFSETQ.

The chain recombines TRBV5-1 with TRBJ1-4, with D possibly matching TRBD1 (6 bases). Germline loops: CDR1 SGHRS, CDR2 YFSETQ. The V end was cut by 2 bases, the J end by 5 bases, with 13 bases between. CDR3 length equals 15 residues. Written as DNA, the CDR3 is TGCGCCAGCAGCTTCAGGGAGGGGGTGAATGAAAAACTGTTTTTT. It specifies CASSFREGVNEKLFF.

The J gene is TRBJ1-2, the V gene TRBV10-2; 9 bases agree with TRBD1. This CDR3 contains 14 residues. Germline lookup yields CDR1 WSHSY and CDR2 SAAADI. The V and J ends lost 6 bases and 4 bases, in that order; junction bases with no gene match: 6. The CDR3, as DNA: TGCGCCAGCAGGTCGGGACAGGGCCTCTATGGCTACACCTTC. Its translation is CASRSGQGLYGYTF.

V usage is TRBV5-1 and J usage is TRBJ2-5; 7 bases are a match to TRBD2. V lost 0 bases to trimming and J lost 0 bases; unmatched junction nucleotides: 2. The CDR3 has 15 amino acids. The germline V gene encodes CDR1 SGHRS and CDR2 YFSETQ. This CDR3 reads CASSLVRGDQETQYF. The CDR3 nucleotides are TGCGCCAGCAGCTTGGTTCGGGGGGACCAAGAGACCCAGTACTTC. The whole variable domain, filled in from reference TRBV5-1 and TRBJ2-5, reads KAGVTQTPRYLIKTRGQQVTLSCSPISGHRSVSWYQQTPGQGLQFLFEYFSETQRNKGNFPGRFSGRQFSNSRSEMNVSTLELGDSALYLCASSLVRGDQETQYFGPGTRLLVL.

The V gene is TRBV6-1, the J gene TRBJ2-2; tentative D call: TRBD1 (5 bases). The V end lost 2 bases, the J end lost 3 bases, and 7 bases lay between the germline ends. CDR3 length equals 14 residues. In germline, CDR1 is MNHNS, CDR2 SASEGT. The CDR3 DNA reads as TGTGCCAGCAGTGAACCAGGGTACACCGGGGAGCTGTTTTTT. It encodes CASSEPGYTGELFF.

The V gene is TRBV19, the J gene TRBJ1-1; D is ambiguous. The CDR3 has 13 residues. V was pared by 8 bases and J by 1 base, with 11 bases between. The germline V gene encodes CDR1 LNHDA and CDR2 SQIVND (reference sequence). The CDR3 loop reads CASALQENTEAFF. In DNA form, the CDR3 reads TGTGCCAGTGCCCTCCAAGAGAACACTGAAGCTTTCTTT.

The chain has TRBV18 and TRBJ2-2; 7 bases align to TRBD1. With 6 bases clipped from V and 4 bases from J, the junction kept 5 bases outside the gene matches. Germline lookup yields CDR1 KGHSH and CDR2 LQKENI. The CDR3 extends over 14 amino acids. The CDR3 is CASSTGMGTGELFF. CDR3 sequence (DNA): TGTGCCAGCTCGACAGGGATGGGCACCGGGGAGCTGTTTTTT.

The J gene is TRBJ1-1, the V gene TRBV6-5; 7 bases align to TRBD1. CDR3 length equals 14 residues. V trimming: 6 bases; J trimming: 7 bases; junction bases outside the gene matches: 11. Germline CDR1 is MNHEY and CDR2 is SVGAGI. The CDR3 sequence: CASRPTGSTLEAFF. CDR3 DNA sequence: TGTGCCAGCAGGCCGACAGGGTCAACCCTTGAAGCTTTCTTT.

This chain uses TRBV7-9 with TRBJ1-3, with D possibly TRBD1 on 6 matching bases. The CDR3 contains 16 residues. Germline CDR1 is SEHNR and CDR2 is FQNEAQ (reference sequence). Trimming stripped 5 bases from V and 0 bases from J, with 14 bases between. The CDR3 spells CASSRGDVISGNTIYF. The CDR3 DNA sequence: TGTGCCAGCAGCAGGGGGGACGTTATCTCTGGAAACACCATATATTTT.

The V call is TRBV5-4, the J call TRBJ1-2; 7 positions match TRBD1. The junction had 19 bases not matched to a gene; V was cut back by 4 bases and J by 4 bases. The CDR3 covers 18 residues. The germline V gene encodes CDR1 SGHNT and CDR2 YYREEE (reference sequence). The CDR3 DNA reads TGTGCCAGCAGCCCGTCCGGGACAGCTCTCTTCGCGGCCTATGGCTACACCTTC. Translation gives CASSPSGTALFAAYGYTF.

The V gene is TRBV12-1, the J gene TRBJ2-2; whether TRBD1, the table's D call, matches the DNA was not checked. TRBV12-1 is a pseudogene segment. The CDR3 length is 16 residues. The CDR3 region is CASSSLDRGQTGELFF. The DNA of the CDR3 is TGTGCCAGCAGCTCCCTCGACAGGGGGCAGACCGGGGAGCTGTTTTTT.

The CDR3 here is CASSLDRALLEAQHF. The CDR3 DNA is TGTGCCAGCAGTTTAGACAGGGCCCTTCTTGAAGCCCAGCATTTT. This sequence joins TRBV6-6 and TRBJ1-5, with TRBD1 matching 7 bases. CDR3 length: 15 residues. The V and J ends lost 4 bases and 11 bases, in that order; junction bases with no gene match: 14. Per germline, CDR1 MNHNY and CDR2 SVGAGI (reference sequence).

CDR3 DNA: TGTGCCAGCAGTGAGGGACAGGGCGACAATTCACCCCTCCACTTT. It specifies CASSEGQGDNSPLHF. The V and J genes are TRBV2 and TRBJ1-6; 9 nucleotides line up with TRBD1. The germline CDR1 and CDR2 sequences are SNHLY and FYNNEI. This CDR3 is 15 amino acids long. Losses at the gene ends were 3 bases for V and 7 bases for J; bases not matched to a gene: 4.

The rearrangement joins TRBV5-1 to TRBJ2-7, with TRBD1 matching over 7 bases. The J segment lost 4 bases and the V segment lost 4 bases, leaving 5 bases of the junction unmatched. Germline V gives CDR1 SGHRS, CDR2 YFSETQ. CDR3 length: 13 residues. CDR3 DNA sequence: TGCGCCAGCAGCATCGACAGGGCATACGAGCAGTACTTC. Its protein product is CASSIDRAYEQYF.

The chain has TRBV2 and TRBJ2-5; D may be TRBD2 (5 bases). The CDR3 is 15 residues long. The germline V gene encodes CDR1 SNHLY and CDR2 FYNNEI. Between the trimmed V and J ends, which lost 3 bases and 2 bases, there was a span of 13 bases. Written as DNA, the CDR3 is TGTGCCAGCAGTGAGTGGGGAGACCTACAAGAGACCCAGTACTTC. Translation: CASSEWGDLQETQYF. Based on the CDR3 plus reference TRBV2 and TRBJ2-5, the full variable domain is EPEVTQTPSHQVTQMGQEVILRCVPISNHLYFYWYRQILGQKVEFLVSFYNNEISEKSEIFDDQFSVERPDGSNFTLKIRSTKLEDSAMYFCASSEWGDLQETQYFGPGTRLLVL.

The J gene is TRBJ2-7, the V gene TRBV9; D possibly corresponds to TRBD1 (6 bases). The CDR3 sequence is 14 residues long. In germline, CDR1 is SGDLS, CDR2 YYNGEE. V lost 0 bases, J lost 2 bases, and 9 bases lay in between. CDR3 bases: TGTGCCAGCAGCGTAGGTTGGGGGCCCTACGAGCAGTACTTC. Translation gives CASSVGWGPYEQYF.

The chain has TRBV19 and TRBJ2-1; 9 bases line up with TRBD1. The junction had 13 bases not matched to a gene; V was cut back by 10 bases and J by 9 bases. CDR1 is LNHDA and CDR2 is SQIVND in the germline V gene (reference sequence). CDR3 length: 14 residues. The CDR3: CATSDRGNLGEQFF. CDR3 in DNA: TGTGCCACCTCGGACAGGGGAAATCTCGGTGAGCAGTTCTTC. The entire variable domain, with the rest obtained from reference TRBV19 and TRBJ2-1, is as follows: DGGITQSPKYLFRKEGQNVTLSCEQNLNHDAMYWYRQDPGQGLRLIYYSQIVNDFQKGDIAEGYSVSREKKESFPLTVTSAQKNPTAFYLCATSDRGNLGEQFFGPGTRLTVL.

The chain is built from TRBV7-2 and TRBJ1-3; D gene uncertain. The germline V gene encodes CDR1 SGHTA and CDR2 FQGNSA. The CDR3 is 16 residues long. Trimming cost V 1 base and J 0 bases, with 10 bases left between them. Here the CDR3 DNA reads TGTGCCAGCAGCTTAGACAGATTCGGCTCTGGAAACACCATATATTTT. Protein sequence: CASSLDRFGSGNTIYF.

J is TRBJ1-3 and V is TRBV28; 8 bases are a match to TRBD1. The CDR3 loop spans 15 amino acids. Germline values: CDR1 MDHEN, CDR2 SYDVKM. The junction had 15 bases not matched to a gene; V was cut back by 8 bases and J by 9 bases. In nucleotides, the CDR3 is TGTGCCAGCGAATCGACAGGGGAGGGGCGGGGCACCATATATTTT. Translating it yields CASESTGEGRGTIYF.

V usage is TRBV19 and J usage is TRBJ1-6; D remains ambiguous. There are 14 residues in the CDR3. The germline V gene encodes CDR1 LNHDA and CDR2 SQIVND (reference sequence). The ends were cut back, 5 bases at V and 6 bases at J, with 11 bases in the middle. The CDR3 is CASSVRPTNSPLHF. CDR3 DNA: TGTGCCAGTAGTGTACGACCGACTAATTCACCCCTCCACTTT.

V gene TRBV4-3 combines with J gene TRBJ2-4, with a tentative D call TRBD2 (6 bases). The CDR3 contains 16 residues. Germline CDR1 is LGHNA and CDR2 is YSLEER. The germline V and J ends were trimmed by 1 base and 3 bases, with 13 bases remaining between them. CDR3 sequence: CASSQVNPGVKNIQYF. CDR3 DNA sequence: TGCGCCAGCAGCCAAGTAAATCCGGGGGTCAAAAACATTCAGTACTTC.

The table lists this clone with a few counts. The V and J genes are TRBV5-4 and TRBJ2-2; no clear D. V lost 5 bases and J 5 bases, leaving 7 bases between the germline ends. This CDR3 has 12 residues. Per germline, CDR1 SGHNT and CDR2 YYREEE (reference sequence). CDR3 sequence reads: CASSWWTGELFF. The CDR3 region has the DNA TGTGCCAGCAGTTGGTGGACCGGGGAGCTGTTTTTT. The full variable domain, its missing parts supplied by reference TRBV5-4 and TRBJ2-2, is ETGVTQSPTHLIKTRGQQVTLRCSSQSGHNTVSWYQQALGQGPQFIFQYYREEENGRGNFPPRFSGLQFPNYSSELNVNALELDDSALYLCASSWWTGELFFGEGSRLTVL.

The CDR3 is CASMAGGQGQETQYF. The DNA for the CDR3 is TGTGCCAGCATGGCCGGGGGACAGGGGCAAGAGACCCAGTACTTC. The chain employs TRBV28 and TRBJ2-5, with 10 bases identical to TRBD1. This CDR3 spans 15 amino acids. Germline trimming cut 7 bases from V and 2 bases from J; bases unmatched to any gene: 7. From germline, CDR1 is MDHEN and CDR2 SYDVKM.

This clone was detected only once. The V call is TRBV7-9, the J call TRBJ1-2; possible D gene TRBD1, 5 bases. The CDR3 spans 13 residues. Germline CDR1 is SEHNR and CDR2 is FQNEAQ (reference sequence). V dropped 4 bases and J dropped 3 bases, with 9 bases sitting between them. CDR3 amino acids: CASSSTGDYGYTF. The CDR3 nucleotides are TGTGCCAGCAGCTCGACGGGGGACTATGGCTACACCTTC. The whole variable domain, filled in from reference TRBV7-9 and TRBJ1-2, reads DTGVSQNPRHKITKRGQNVTFRCDPISEHNRLYWYRQTLGQGPEFLTYFQNEAQLEKSRLLSDRFSAERPKGSFSTLEIQRTEQGDSAMYLCASSSTGDYGYTFGSGTRLTVV.

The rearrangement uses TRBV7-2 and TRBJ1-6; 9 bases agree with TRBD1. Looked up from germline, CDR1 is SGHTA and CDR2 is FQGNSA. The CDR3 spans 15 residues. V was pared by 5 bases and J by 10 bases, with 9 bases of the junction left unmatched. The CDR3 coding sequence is TGTGCCAGCAGCGTTACCGGGACAGGGAGATCACCCCTCCACTTT. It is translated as CASSVTGTGRSPLHF. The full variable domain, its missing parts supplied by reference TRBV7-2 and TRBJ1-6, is GAGVSQSPSNKVTEKGKDVELRCDPISGHTALYWYRQSLGQGLEFLIYFQGNSAPDKSGLPSDRFSAERTGGSVSTLTIQRTQQEDSAVYLCASSVTGTGRSPLHFGNGTRLTVT.

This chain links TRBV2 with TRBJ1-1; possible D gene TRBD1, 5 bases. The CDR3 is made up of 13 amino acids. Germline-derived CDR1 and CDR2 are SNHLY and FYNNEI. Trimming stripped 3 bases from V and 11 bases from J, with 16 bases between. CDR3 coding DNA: TGTGCCAGCAGTGAGGAGGGACCAGGTGGGGCTTTCTTT. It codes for CASSEEGPGGAFF.